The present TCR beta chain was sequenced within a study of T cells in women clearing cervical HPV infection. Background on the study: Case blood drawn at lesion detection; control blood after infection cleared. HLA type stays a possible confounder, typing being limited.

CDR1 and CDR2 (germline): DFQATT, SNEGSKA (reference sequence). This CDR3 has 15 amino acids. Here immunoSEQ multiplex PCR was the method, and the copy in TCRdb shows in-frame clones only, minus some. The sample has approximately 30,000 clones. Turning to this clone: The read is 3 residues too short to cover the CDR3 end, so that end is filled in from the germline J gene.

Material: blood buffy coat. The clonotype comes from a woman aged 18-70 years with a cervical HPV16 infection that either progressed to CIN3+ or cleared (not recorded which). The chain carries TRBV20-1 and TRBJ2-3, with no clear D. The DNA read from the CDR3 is TGCAGTGCTGATGGTAATGCGGCTGACCAAGAGACG. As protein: CSADGNAADQET. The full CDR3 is CSADGNAADQETQYF.